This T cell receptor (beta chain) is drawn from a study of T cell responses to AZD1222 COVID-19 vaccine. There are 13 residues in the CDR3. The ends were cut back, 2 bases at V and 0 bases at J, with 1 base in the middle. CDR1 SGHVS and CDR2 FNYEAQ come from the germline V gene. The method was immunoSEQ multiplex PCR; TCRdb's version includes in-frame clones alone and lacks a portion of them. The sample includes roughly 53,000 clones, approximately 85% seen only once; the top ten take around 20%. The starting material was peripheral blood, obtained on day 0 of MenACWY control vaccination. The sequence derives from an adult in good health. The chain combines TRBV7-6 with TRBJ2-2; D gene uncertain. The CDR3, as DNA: TGTGCCAGCAGCTTATCGAACACCGGGGAGCTGTTTTTT. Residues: CASSLSNTGELFF.